This TCR beta chain comes out of a study of molecular identifiers for immune sequencing clone quantification. This clonotype showed up just a few times. TCRdb re-called the PCR reads through MiXCR, storing one row per CDR3 protein. This table holds hundreds of thousands of distinct CDR3 sequences, roughly a fifth found once. The germline V gene has CDR1 DFQATT and CDR2 SNEGSKA (reference sequence). This CDR3 is 14 amino acids long. The junction had 2 bases not matched to a gene; V was cut back by 0 bases and J by 1 base. The sample was naive CD8+ T cells from blood, with Jurkat cell RNA spiked in. The subset: FACS-sorted CD8+CD4-CCR7+CD45RA+ naive T cells. This sequence originates from a human donor in good health. Some libraries in this study had Jurkat cell RNA spiked in. The V call is TRBV20-1, the J call TRBJ2-5, with TRBD1 identical over 7 bases. CDR3 nucleotides: TGCAGTGCTAGAGACCGGGACAGCCAAGAGACCCAGTACTTC. Its translation: CSARDRDSQETQYF.